This entry lists 10 T cell receptor beta chains sequenced from one sample in a study. Each CDR3 protein gets one entry after TCRdb re-called the reads with MiXCR. This table holds roughly 6,400 distinct CDR3 sequences, 32% found once. Sequencing was done on a sample of blood. Source of these receptors: a human donor.

By frequency in the sample, this clonotype is medium-sized. V usage is TRBV4-2 and J usage is TRBJ1-5; no clear D. The germline gives CDR1 LGHNA, CDR2 YNFKEQ. CDR3 length: 15 residues. Trimming removed 0 bases from V and 1 base from J, with 7 bases in between. CDR3 in DNA: TGTGCCAGCAGCCAAGAGTACGGAAGCAATCAGCCCCAGCATTTT. The encoded protein is CASSQEYGSNQPQHF.

This clonotype was seen at least ten times. The chain carries TRBV29-1 and TRBJ2-3, with TRBD2 matching 14 bases. Germline loops: CDR1 SQVTM, CDR2 ANQGSEA. CDR3 size: 16 residues. Unmatched junction bases numbered 9, after V lost 5 bases and J lost 5 bases. This CDR3 reads CSVFGGLAGVKDTQYF. The CDR3 nucleotides are TGCAGCGTTTTCGGGGGACTAGCGGGAGTAAAAGATACGCAGTATTTT.

This clonotype counts as medium-sized (0.01 to 0.1%). The CDR3 coding sequence is TGTGCCAGCAGTTTCCAGGGTTACGAGCAGTACTTC. It translates to CASSFQGYEQYF. V gene TRBV6-2 or TRBV6-3 combines with J gene TRBJ2-7; TRBD1 might be the D (5 bases). The germline CDR1 and CDR2 sequences are MNHEY and SVGEGT. The CDR3 has 12 amino acids. V was trimmed by 4 bases and J by 4 bases, leaving 8 bases between them.

Sample share makes this clonotype medium-sized. The chain employs TRBV29-1 and TRBJ1-2, with TRBD1 identical over 11 bases. V was pared by 7 bases and J by 4 bases, with 8 bases of the junction left unmatched. The CDR3 runs 14 residues. Germline V CDR1 and CDR2: SQVTM, ANQGSEA. CDR3 protein: CSAVSGTGGYGYTF. The CDR3 bases are TGCAGCGCAGTATCCGGGACAGGGGGCTATGGCTACACCTTC.

Details on this clonotype: The junction departs from the called germline gene at one end, perhaps through a read error. The chain combines TRBV29-1 with TRBJ1-2; the D is unclear. This CDR3 has 11 amino acids. The V gene's germline CDR1 is SQVTM and CDR2 ANQGSEA. The CDR3 region has the DNA TGCAGCGTTGGTCCGGACTATGACTACACCTTC. Amino acid sequence: CSVGPDYDYTF.

This clonotype is judged medium-sized. This chain joins TRBV29-1 and TRBJ1-3, with D hard to call. The V and J ends lost 3 bases and 0 bases respectively, with 6 bases between them. The CDR3 spans 13 residues. Germline V lookup: CDR1 SQVTM, CDR2 ANQGSEA. CDR3 region: CSVELHSGNTIYF. In DNA form, the CDR3 reads TGCAGCGTTGAGCTTCACTCTGGAAACACCATATATTTT.

This clonotype was detected many times. V is TRBV20-1 and J is TRBJ1-2; D might be TRBD1 (5 bases). This CDR3 contains 13 residues. Deletions cut 0 bases from V and 3 bases from J, with 8 bases between. Germline values: CDR1 DFQATT, CDR2 SNEGSKA (reference sequence). The CDR3 loop is CSARDPGYYGYTF. The CDR3 DNA sequence: TGCAGTGCTAGAGACCCAGGGTACTATGGCTACACCTTC.

This clonotype is categorized as medium-sized. The CDR3 is CASSLTGLAEETQYF. In DNA, the CDR3 is TGTGCCAGCAGCCTGACAGGGCTAGCGGAAGAGACCCAGTACTTC. This sequence joins TRBV7-8 and TRBJ2-5; D possibly matches TRBD1 or TRBD2 (7 bases each). The CDR3 covers 15 residues. The germline V gene has CDR1 SGHVS and CDR2 FQNEAQ. Trimming took 5 bases from V and 3 from J, leaving 16 bases between them.

As for this clonotype: One end of the junction does not line up with germline, which may come from a read error. The J gene is TRBJ2-2, the V gene TRBV29-1; TRBD2 matches at 10 bases. CDR1 is SQVTM and CDR2 is ANQGSEA in the germline V gene. The CDR3 length is 10 residues. Here the CDR3 DNA reads TGCAGCGTTGTTCGTTTAGCGGGAGGTTTT. Translated, it gives CSVVRLAGGF.

By share of the sample, this clonotype is medium-sized. The rearrangement links TRBV20-1 to TRBJ2-7; the D is unclear. This CDR3 comprises 13 residues. Deletions cut 3 bases from V and 1 base from J, with 10 bases between. CDR1 DFQATT and CDR2 SNEGSKA come from the germline V gene (reference sequence). This CDR3 is CSARVGISYEQYF. CDR3 in DNA: TGCAGTGCTAGGGTTGGGATTTCCTACGAGCAGTACTTC.